The rows below give T cell receptor beta chains drawn from one sample of a study of Graves' ophthalmopathy and Graves' hyperthyroidism. TCRdb reanalysed the multiplex PCR reads using MiXCR and keeps one entry per CDR3 protein. The sample includes about 370,000 distinct CDR3 sequences, 17% of them seen just once. What was sequenced was peripheral blood. These receptors originate from an adult woman with stable Graves' hyperthyroidism. CDR3s include the opening cysteine and the closing phenylalanine or tryptophan. The listing skips clone size in some rows; elsewhere it reads once, few, many or a size class.

clone_size v_call cdr3_aa
many TRBV15 CATAGSVTNTGELFF
many TRBV11-2 CASSLVGSLGETQYF
many TRBV12-3/TRBV12-4 CASSLERYDIQYF
many TRBV6-7 CASSPRDRTHYFYGYTF
- TRBV15 CATSRDQGGQETQYF
many TRBV20-1 CSASLGRAKNIQYF
- TRBV29-1 CSAAGGQGSKQYF
many TRBV6-5 CASSRTVRDRGRGAYGYTF
many TRBV6-2/TRBV6-3 CASSYSIDYGYTF
many TRBV11-2 CASSLEGALAVYEQYF
many TRBV15 CATSRGGNTGELFF
many TRBV6-1 CASSERAGWRNQPQHF
- TRBV6-5 CASSLLRGVRSTYEQYF
few TRBV11-1 CASTWGQGYYSGNTIYF
many TRBV27 CASMGGLAGSIRTKNIQYF
- TRBV6-1 CASSEGGSGANVLTF
many TRBV4-1 CASSQFGNSGRGGETQYF
- TRBV3-1 CASSQDWGQGTEAFF
many TRBV6-4 CASSALGQGGYSNQPQHF